This TCR beta chain was profiled in a study of T cell changes during pregnancy in multiple sclerosis (dated 2019 in TCRdb). Background for the entire study: Changes in the T cell repertoire over the course of pregnancy were examined in this study in women with multiple sclerosis.

Note on this clone: There is no known antigen for this receptor. The record has no base qualities; no much larger clone is one base away.

Library preparation employed the immunoSEQ multiplex PCR assay. TCRdb took over this immuneACCESS table, retaining in-frame rearrangements with V and J assigned. Such tables are incomplete; in checked studies, under half of the missing clones stem from an unresolved V gene, and the remainder is unexplained. The sample includes about 110,000 clones, with 85% to 95% observed a single time. The top ten clones comprise around 1.5% of the sample. The TCR comes from a female donor with multiple sclerosis, enrolled in a pregnancy study. Material: peripheral blood, obtained after pregnancy.

The sequence in DNA is TGTGCCAGTAGTACCTCTAGCACAGATACGCAGTATTTT. Translated, this gives CASSTSSTDTQYF. The rearranged chain carries TRBV19 and TRBJ2-3; no D segment can be confidently identified. For CDR1 and CDR2, the germline V gene (reference sequence) lists LNHDA and SQIVND. The CDR3 contains 13 residues, cysteine and phenylalanine counted. Only the CDR3 portion is preserved as DNA: 39 bases, with reading frame beginning at the first base. The trim is 4 bases for V and 0 bases for J, with a gap of 5 bases between the germline ends.